Sequencing of this T cell receptor (beta chain) was carried out in a study of PD-1 blockade in classical Hodgkin lymphoma. Whole-study findings and limits: Unlike CD8+ TCR diversity, which did not rise significantly by C4D1, CD4+ TCR diversity did. Exclusion was applied to patients who started nivolumab under 1 year after ASCT.

Sequenced by immunoSEQ multiplex PCR; TCRdb stores in-frame clones only, minus some. The data hold some 100,000 clones, with 80% to 95% observed a single time. Every patient was affected by relapse after autologous stem cell transplantation, while exposure to brentuximab vedotin was not uniform. Germline values: CDR1 SGHVS, CDR2 FQNEAQ. The V segment lost 0 bases and the J segment 3 bases; nucleotides outside the gene matches: 8. The CDR3 contains 16 residues. In the case of this clone: Its antigen is currently unknown.

The rearrangement links TRBV7-8 to TRBJ2-7, with 7 bases aligning to TRBD2. This receptor was identified in a human donor with classical Hodgkin lymphoma. The sequencing here drew on peripheral blood mononuclear cells (PBMCs), taken at baseline. The CDR3 bases are TGTGCCAGCAGCTTAGCGAAGCTAGCGGTCGACTACGAGCAGTACTTC. Protein sequence: CASSLAKLAVDYEQYF.